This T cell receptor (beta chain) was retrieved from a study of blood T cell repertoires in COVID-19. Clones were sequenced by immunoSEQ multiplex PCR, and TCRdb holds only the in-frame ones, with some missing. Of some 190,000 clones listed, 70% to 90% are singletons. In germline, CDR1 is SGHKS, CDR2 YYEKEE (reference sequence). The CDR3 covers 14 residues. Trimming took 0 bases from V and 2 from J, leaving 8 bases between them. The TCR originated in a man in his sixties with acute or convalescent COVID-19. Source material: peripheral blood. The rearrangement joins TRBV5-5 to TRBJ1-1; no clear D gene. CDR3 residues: CASSLGQKNTEAFF. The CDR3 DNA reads TGTGCCAGCAGCTTGGGGCAGAAAAACACTGAAGCTTTCTTT.